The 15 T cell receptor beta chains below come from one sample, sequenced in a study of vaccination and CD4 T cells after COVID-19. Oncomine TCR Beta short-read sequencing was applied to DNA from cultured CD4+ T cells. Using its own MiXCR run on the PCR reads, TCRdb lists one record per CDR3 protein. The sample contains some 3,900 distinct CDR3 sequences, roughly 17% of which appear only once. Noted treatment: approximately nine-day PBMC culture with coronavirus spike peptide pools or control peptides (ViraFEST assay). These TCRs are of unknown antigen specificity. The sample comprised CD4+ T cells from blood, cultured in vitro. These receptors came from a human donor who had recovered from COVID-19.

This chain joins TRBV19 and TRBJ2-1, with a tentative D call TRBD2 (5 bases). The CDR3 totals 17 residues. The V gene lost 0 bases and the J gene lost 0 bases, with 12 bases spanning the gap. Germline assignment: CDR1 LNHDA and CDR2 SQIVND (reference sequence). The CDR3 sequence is CASSIEGSGSSYNEQFF. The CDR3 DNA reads TGTGCCAGTAGTATAGAGGGTTCGGGGAGCTCCTACAATGAGCAGTTCTTC.

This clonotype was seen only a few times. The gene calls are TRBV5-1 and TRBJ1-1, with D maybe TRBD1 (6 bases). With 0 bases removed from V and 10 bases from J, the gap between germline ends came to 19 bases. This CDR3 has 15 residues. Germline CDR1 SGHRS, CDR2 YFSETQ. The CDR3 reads CASSLDSGGQERAFF. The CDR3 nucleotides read TGCGCCAGCAGCTTGGACAGTGGGGGGCAGGAGCGAGCTTTCTTT.

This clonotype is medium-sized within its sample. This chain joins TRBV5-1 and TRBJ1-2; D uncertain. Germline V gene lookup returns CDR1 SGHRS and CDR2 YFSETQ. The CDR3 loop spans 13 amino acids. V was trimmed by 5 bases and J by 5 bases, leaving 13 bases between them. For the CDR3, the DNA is TGCGCCAGCAGTCTTCAGGAGGCTTATGGCTACACCTTC. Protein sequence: CASSLQEAYGYTF.

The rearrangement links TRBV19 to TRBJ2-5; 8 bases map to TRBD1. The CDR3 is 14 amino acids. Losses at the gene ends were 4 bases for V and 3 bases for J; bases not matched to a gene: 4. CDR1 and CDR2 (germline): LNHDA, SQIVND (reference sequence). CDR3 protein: CASSKGTGEETQYF. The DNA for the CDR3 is TGTGCCAGTAGTAAGGGGACAGGTGAAGAGACCCAGTACTTC.

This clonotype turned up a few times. The CDR3 DNA follows: TGTGCCAGCAGTGAATATTATCCGGGGGACACCATATATTTT. It yields the protein CASSEYYPGDTIYF. The gene calls are TRBV6-1 and TRBJ1-3; weak D call: TRBD1 (5 bases). The CDR3 has 14 amino acids. Per germline, CDR1 MNHNS and CDR2 SASEGT. V lost 2 bases and J lost 8, with 13 bases in between.

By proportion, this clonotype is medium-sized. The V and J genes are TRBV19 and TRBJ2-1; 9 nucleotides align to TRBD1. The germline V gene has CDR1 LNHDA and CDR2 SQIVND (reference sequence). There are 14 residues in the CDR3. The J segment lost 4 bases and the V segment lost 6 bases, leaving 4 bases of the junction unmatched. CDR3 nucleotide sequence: TGTGCCAGTAGCCTACAGGGGGCGTACAATGAGCAGTTCTTC. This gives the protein CASSLQGAYNEQFF.

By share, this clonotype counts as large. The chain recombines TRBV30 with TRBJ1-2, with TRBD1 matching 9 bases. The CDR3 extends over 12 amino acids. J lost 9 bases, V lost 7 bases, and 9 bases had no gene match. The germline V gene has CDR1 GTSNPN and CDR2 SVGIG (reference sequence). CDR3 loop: CASRGQGKSYTF. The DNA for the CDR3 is TGTGCCTCAAGGGGACAGGGAAAGAGCTACACCTTC.

The CDR3 coding sequence is TGTGCCAGCAGCCCCCGAGGGGGAAACTATGGCTACACCTTC. It specifies CASSPRGGNYGYTF. The chain is built from TRBV3-1 and TRBJ1-2; tentatively, D is TRBD1 (6 bases). CDR1 and CDR2 from the germline V gene are LGHDT and YNNKEL (reference sequence). The CDR3 has 14 residues. The V and J ends lost 4 bases and 2 bases respectively, with 11 bases between them.

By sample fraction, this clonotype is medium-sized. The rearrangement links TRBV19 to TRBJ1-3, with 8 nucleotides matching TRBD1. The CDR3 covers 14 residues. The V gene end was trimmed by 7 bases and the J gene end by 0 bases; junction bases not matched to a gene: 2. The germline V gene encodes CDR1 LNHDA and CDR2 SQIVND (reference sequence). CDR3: CASTDRASGNTIYF. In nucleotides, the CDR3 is TGTGCCAGTACGGACAGGGCCTCTGGAAACACCATATATTTT.

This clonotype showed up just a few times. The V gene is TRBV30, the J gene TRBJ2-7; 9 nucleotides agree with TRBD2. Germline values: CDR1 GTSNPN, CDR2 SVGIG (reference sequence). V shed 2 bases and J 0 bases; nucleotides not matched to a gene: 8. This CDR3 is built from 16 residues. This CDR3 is CAWSRTRLAASYEQYF. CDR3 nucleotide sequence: TGTGCCTGGAGTAGAACCCGACTAGCGGCCTCCTACGAGCAGTACTTC. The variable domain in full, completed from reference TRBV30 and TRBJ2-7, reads SQTIHQWPATLVQPVGSPLSLECTVEGTSNPNLYWYRQAAGRGLQLLFYSVGIGQISSEVPQNLSASRPQDRQFILSSKKLLLSDSGFYLCAWSRTRLAASYEQYFGPGTRLTVT.

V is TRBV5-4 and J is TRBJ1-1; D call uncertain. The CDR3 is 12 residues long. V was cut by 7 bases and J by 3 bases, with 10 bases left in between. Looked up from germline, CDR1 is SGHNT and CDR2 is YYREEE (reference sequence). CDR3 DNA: TGTGCCAGCTCGGAACACGACACTGAAGCTTTCTTT. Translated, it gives CASSEHDTEAFF.

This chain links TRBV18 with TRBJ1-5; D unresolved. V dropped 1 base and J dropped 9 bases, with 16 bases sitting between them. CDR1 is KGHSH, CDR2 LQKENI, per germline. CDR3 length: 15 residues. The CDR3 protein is CASSPRVDGSWPQHF. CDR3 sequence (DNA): TGTGCCAGCTCACCACGAGTTGACGGTTCGTGGCCCCAGCATTTT.

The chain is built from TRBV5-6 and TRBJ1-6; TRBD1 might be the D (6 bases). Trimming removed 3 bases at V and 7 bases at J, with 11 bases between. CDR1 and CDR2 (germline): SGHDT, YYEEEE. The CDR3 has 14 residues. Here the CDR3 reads CASSWGGGNSPLHF. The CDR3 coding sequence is TGTGCCAGCAGCTGGGGGGGCGGGAATTCACCCCTCCACTTT.

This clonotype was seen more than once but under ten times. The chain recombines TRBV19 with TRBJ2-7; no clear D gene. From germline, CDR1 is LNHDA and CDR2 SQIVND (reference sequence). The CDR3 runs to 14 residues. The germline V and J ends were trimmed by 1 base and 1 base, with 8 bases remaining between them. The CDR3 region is CASSIGTESYEQYF. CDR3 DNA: TGTGCCAGTAGTATAGGAACGGAGTCCTACGAGCAGTACTTC.

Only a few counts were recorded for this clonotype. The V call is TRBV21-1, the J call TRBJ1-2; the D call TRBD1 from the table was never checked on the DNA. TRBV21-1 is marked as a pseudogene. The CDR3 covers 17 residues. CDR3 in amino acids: CASSKATGVLYNYGYTF. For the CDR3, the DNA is TGTGCCAGCAGCAAAGCGACAGGGGTCCTGTATAACTATGGCTACACCTTC.